These 30 T cell receptor beta chains were sequenced from one sample in a study of cytomegalovirus exposure and HLA in healthy donors. Libraries were prepared by immunoSEQ multiplex PCR; TCRdb keeps only in-frame clonotypes and omits some of them. The table has around 66,000 clones, approximately 96% seen once. Specimen: PBMCs. These receptor sequences come from a woman aged 18-29 years in good health and CMV-seropositive.

This chain joins TRBV19 and TRBJ2-4; 10 bases line up with TRBD1. The CDR3 loop spans 18 amino acids. The germline V gene has CDR1 LNHDA and CDR2 SQIVND (reference sequence). Trimming took 4 bases from V and 0 from J; bases not matched to a gene: 9. For the CDR3, the DNA is TGTGCCAGTAGTAAAGGGACAGGGGCGAATCTAGCCAAAAACATTCAGTACTTC. Its protein is CASSKGTGANLAKNIQYF.

The chain couples TRBV6-1 to TRBJ2-7; no definite D call. V was trimmed by 5 bases and J by 0 bases, leaving 2 bases between them. This CDR3 is 11 amino acids long. Germline CDR1 is MNHNS and CDR2 is SASEGT. The CDR3 spells CASSRSYEQYF. CDR3 nucleotide sequence: TGTGCCAGCAGTCGCTCCTACGAGCAGTACTTC.

The sample holds one count of this clone. The chain carries TRBV29-1 and TRBJ2-5, with a tentative D call TRBD1 (5 bases). The CDR3 covers 13 residues. The germline V gene encodes CDR1 SQVTM and CDR2 ANQGSEA. V was cut by 6 bases and J by 2 bases, with 13 bases left in between. The CDR3 protein is CSVLQGGQETQYF. The CDR3 DNA reads as TGCAGCGTGTTGCAGGGTGGGCAAGAGACCCAGTACTTC.

V gene TRBV6-1 combines with J gene TRBJ1-3; no definite D call. Germline loops: CDR1 MNHNS, CDR2 SASEGT. The length of the CDR3 is 15 residues. V lost 8 bases to trimming and J lost 1 base, with 15 bases between them. CDR3 sequence reads: CASAEGSSSGNTIYF. The CDR3 DNA is TGTGCCAGCGCGGAAGGCAGCTCATCTGGAAACACCATATATTTT.

The rearrangement joins TRBV7-9 to TRBJ1-1, with 10 bases aligning to TRBD1. The length of the CDR3 is 19 residues. Germline V gene data show CDR1 as SEHNR and CDR2 as FQNEAQ (reference sequence). Trimming removed 5 bases from V and 0 bases from J; junction bases left unmatched: 15. CDR3 protein: CASSPLGDRGARMNTEAFF. CDR3 coding DNA: TGTGCCAGCAGCCCCCTCGGGGACAGGGGCGCCCGAATGAACACTGAAGCTTTCTTT. The whole variable domain, remainder taken from reference TRBV7-9 and TRBJ1-1, is DTGVSQNPRHKITKRGQNVTFRCDPISEHNRLYWYRQTLGQGPEFLTYFQNEAQLEKSRLLSDRFSAERPKGSFSTLEIQRTEQGDSAMYLCASSPLGDRGARMNTEAFFGQGTRLTVV.

The V call is TRBV6-1, the J call TRBJ1-2, with 9 bases fitting TRBD1. The length of the CDR3 is 15 residues. CDR1 MNHNS and CDR2 SASEGT come from the germline V gene. Germline trimming cut 0 bases from V and 2 bases from J; bases unmatched to any gene: 1. CDR3 DNA sequence: TGTGCCAGCAGTGAAGCAGGGACAGGGAACTATGGCTACACCTTC. This encodes CASSEAGTGNYGYTF.

The chain joins TRBV18 to TRBJ1-2; TRBD1 might be the D (6 bases). This CDR3 has 13 residues. Trimming cost V 6 bases and J 4 bases, with 12 bases left between them. Germline assignment: CDR1 KGHSH and CDR2 LQKENI. The CDR3 is CASSPGGGYGYTF. The CDR3 DNA reads as TGTGCCAGCTCCCCGGGAGGGGGCTATGGCTACACCTTC.

This clone was observed once. J is TRBJ1-2 and V is TRBV5-4; TRBD1 might be the D (6 bases). With 0 bases removed from V and 0 bases from J, the gap between germline ends came to 12 bases. Germline V gene sequence: CDR1 SGHNT, CDR2 YYREEE (reference sequence). There are 16 residues in the CDR3. The CDR3 region has the DNA TGTGCCAGCAGCTTGGGGCAGGGGTCTTCTAACTATGGCTACACCTTC. It specifies CASSLGQGSSNYGYTF.

The chain is built from TRBV4-1 and TRBJ2-3, with TRBD2 matching over 11 bases. CDR3 length: 17 amino acids. The trim removed 1 base at V and 5 bases at J, leaving 8 bases unmatched. Germline V CDR1 and CDR2: MGHRA, YSYEKL. CDR3 nucleotide sequence: TGCGCCAGCAGCCAAGGGATCCTAGCGGGAGGTATAGATACGCAGTATTTT. This sequence encodes CASSQGILAGGIDTQYF.

This clone is a singleton in its sample. The chain links TRBV28 to TRBJ2-7, with TRBD1 matching over 9 bases. Trimming cost V 6 bases and J 5 bases; bases outside gene matches: 11. Germline V gene data show CDR1 as MDHEN and CDR2 as SYDVKM. CDR3 size: 15 residues. In DNA form, the CDR3 reads TGTGCCAGCAGCCCCTGGACAGGGGAAAAAGACGAGCAGTACTTC. Amino acid sequence: CASSPWTGEKDEQYF.

This clone was seen a single time. The chain links TRBV4-2 to TRBJ1-2; 8 bases are a match to TRBD1. The CDR3 contains 17 residues. V shed 3 bases, J shed 4 bases, and the junction held 13 bases outside the gene matches. Germline V gives CDR1 LGHNA, CDR2 YNFKEQ. The CDR3 DNA is TGTGCCAGCAGCCAGAGGCCGCCGGGACAGGTGTCCTATGGCTACACCTTC. As protein: CASSQRPPGQVSYGYTF.

The genes are TRBV5-1 and TRBJ2-7; 10 nucleotides match TRBD1. V lost 3 bases, J lost 3 bases, and 3 bases stayed unmatched. In germline, CDR1 is SGHRS, CDR2 YFSETQ. This CDR3 is 14 amino acids long. CDR3 in DNA: TGCGCCAGCAGCTCCGGGACAGGGGTCTACGAGCAGTACTTC. It translates to CASSSGTGVYEQYF.

The chain has TRBV29-1 and TRBJ2-7, with TRBD1 matching over 8 bases. Per the germline V gene, CDR1 is SQVTM and CDR2 is ANQGSEA. The CDR3 consists of 13 residues. V shed 7 bases, J shed 2 bases, and the junction held 7 bases outside the gene matches. CDR3 nucleotide sequence: TGCAGCGCCCAACCGGGACAGGCCTACGAGCAGTACTTC. This encodes CSAQPGQAYEQYF.

V is TRBV28 and J is TRBJ1-5; 10 bases align to TRBD1. V gave up 5 bases and J gave up 6 bases; unmatched junction bases: 10. Germline V gene lookup returns CDR1 MDHEN and CDR2 SYDVKM. This CDR3 has 16 residues. CDR3 loop: CASSTGTGDRSQPQHF. Here the CDR3 DNA reads TGTGCCAGCAGTACTGGGACAGGGGATCGCAGTCAGCCCCAGCATTTT.

The chain is built from TRBV27 and TRBJ2-2; 7 nucleotides agree with TRBD2. The germline CDR1 and CDR2 sequences are MNHEY and SMNVEV (reference sequence). There are 22 residues in the CDR3. V was pared by 5 bases and J by 6 bases, with 30 bases of the junction left unmatched. The CDR3 protein is CASSPRTVRDYLAPRDPGELFF. The CDR3 region has the DNA TGTGCCAGCAGTCCGAGGACCGTCCGGGACTACCTAGCCCCGCGGGATCCCGGGGAGCTGTTTTTT.

The chain recombines TRBV7-9 with TRBJ1-4; D gene unclear. Germline V gene lookup returns CDR1 SEHNR and CDR2 FQNEAQ (reference sequence). V lost 5 bases and J 13 bases, leaving 23 bases between the germline ends. This CDR3 comprises 15 residues. CDR3 in DNA: TGTGCCAGCAGCCACATCAATCCTGACCGCCTAGGACTGTTTTTT. Translated, it gives CASSHINPDRLGLFF.

The V call is TRBV6-5, the J call TRBJ1-5; D unresolved. The V gene lost 3 bases and the J gene lost 3 bases, with 6 bases spanning the gap. Germline-derived CDR1 and CDR2 are MNHEY and SVGAGI. The CDR3 sequence is 13 residues long. CDR3 coding DNA: TGTGCCAGCAGTTATGACACCAATCAGCCCCAGCATTTT. Its translation: CASSYDTNQPQHF.

The chain couples TRBV7-9 to TRBJ2-7; D remains unclear. Germline CDR1 SEHNR, CDR2 FQNEAQ (reference sequence). Between the trimmed V and J ends, which lost 3 bases and 6 bases, there was a span of 15 bases. This CDR3 has 14 amino acids. The DNA of the CDR3 is TGTGCCAGCAGCTTGGGTACACAGTACGGCGAGCAGTACTTC. Protein product: CASSLGTQYGEQYF.

The V gene is TRBV19, the J gene TRBJ2-2; tentative D call: TRBD2 (5 bases). Germline V gene data show CDR1 as LNHDA and CDR2 as SQIVND (reference sequence). Deletions cut 3 bases from V and 7 bases from J, with 12 bases between. CDR3 size: 14 residues. CDR3 protein: CASSIPGSGGELFF. The CDR3 DNA sequence: TGTGCCAGTAGTATTCCGGGGTCGGGCGGGGAGCTGTTTTTT.

V is TRBV2 and J is TRBJ1-3; no firm D call. Germline assignment: CDR1 SNHLY and CDR2 FYNNEI. The length of the CDR3 is 15 residues. Trimming pared 1 base from V and 0 bases from J, leaving 7 bases between. DNA of the CDR3: TGTGCCAGCAGTGAAGTGAGGCACTCTGGAAACACCATATATTTT. Protein sequence: CASSEVRHSGNTIYF.

The chain carries TRBV10-1 and TRBJ2-1; TRBD2 might be the D (6 bases). V lost 0 bases and J 3 bases, leaving 12 bases between the germline ends. CDR3 length: 16 residues. The germline V gene encodes CDR1 WNHNN and CDR2 SYGVQD (reference sequence). CDR3 residues: CASSESTGTLYNEQFF. CDR3 bases: TGCGCCAGCAGTGAGTCGACGGGGACTCTCTACAATGAGCAGTTCTTC.

This sequence joins TRBV9 and TRBJ2-1; 7 bases match TRBD2. V was clipped by 3 bases and J by 5 bases; unmatched bases: 2. The CDR3 extends over 13 amino acids. Germline V gene sequence: CDR1 SGDLS, CDR2 YYNGEE. The chain's CDR3 is CASSGGGDNEQFF. The CDR3 DNA follows: TGTGCCAGCAGCGGGGGAGGGGACAATGAGCAGTTCTTC.

The chain joins TRBV6-1 to TRBJ2-2; possible D gene TRBD1, 5 bases. CDR1 is MNHNS, CDR2 SASEGT, per germline. The CDR3 totals 14 residues. V was clipped by 10 bases and J by 0 bases, with 12 bases between them. The CDR3 spells CATIQVPNTGELFF. CDR3 sequence (DNA): TGTGCCACAATACAGGTTCCGAACACCGGGGAGCTGTTTTTT.

In DNA form, the CDR3 reads TGCAGCGTTGGGACAGGGGGCACAGATACGCAGTATTTT. Its protein is CSVGTGGTDTQYF. J is TRBJ2-3 and V is TRBV29-1; 9 nucleotides align to TRBD1. CDR1 SQVTM and CDR2 ANQGSEA come from the germline V gene. Unmatched junction bases numbered 0, after V lost 4 bases and J lost 1 base. CDR3 length equals 13 residues.

The chain links TRBV5-6 to TRBJ2-1, with 9 positions matching TRBD1. Trimming removed 0 bases from V and 5 bases from J; junction bases left unmatched: 0. The CDR3 is 14 amino acids. Germline V gives CDR1 SGHDT, CDR2 YYEEEE. The DNA of the CDR3 is TGTGCCAGCAGCTTGGGGGACAGGGACAATGAGCAGTTCTTC. Translating gives CASSLGDRDNEQFF.

In this sample, this clone turned up a few times. The CDR3 DNA reads as TGCAGCGTTGAAGATCTTGGGACGGGGGATGGCTACACCTTC. This translates into CSVEDLGTGDGYTF. The rearrangement joins TRBV29-1 to TRBJ1-2, with D perhaps matching TRBD1 (5 bases). CDR3 length equals 14 residues. The germline CDR1 and CDR2 sequences are SQVTM and ANQGSEA. Trimming stripped 0 bases from V and 6 bases from J, with 14 bases between. Complete variable domain (other parts from reference TRBV29-1 and TRBJ1-2): SAVISQKPSRDICQRGTSLTIQCQVDSQVTMMFWYRQQPGQSLTLIATANQGSEATYESGFVIDKFPISRPNLTFSTLTVSNMSPEDSSIYLCSVEDLGTGDGYTFGSGTRLTVV.

This sequence joins TRBV4-1 and TRBJ1-2; D is undetermined. Germline values: CDR1 MGHRA, CDR2 YSYEKL. V shed 2 bases and J shed 3 bases, with 13 bases lying between them. The CDR3 spans 15 residues. CDR3 protein: CASSQTRDTYYGYTF. Here the CDR3 DNA reads TGCGCCAGCAGCCAAACCCGAGATACTTACTATGGCTACACCTTC.

The chain employs TRBV14 and TRBJ2-1, with TRBD2 identical over 13 bases. The CDR3 consists of 18 residues. Trimming removed 2 bases from V and 3 bases from J; junction bases left unmatched: 7. Per the germline V gene, CDR1 is SGHDN and CDR2 is FVKESK. CDR3: CASSQTSGRARLYNEQFF. CDR3 DNA sequence: TGTGCCAGCAGCCAAACTAGCGGGAGGGCCCGTCTCTACAATGAGCAGTTCTTC.

The rearrangement joins TRBV7-2 to TRBJ2-1; possibly TRBD1 for D (6 bases). Germline V gives CDR1 SGHTA, CDR2 FQGNSA. The CDR3 has 15 amino acids. The V gene lost 5 bases and the J gene lost 3 bases, with 14 bases spanning the gap. CDR3 DNA sequence: TGTGCCAGCAGCCTCAGCAGGGGACACTACAATGAGCAGTTCTTC. Amino acid sequence: CASSLSRGHYNEQFF. Using reference TRBV7-2 and TRBJ2-1 for the parts outside the CDR3, the full variable domain is GAGVSQSPSNKVTEKGKDVELRCDPISGHTALYWYRQSLGQGLEFLIYFQGNSAPDKSGLPSDRFSAERTGGSVSTLTIQRTQQEDSAVYLCASSLSRGHYNEQFFGPGTRLTVL.

V and J are TRBV6-1 and TRBJ2-7; 9 nucleotides line up with TRBD2. The germline V gene has CDR1 MNHNS and CDR2 SASEGT. V lost 7 bases and J lost 5; bases outside the gene matches: 9. The CDR3 runs 14 residues. This chain's CDR3 is CASIYSGSVHEQYF. CDR3 sequence (DNA): TGTGCCAGCATTTATAGCGGGAGTGTCCACGAGCAGTACTTC.